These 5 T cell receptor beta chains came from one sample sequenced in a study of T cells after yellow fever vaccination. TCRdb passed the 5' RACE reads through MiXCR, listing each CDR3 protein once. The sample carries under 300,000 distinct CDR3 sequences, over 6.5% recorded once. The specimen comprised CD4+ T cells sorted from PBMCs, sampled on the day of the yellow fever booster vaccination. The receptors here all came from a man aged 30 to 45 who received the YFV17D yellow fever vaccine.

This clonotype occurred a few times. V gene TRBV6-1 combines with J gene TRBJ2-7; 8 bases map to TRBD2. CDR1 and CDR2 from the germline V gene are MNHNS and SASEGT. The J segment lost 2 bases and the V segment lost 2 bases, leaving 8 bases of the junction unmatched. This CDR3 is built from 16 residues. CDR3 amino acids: CASSELGTRVPYEQYF. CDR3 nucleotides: TGTGCCAGCAGTGAATTAGGGACTAGAGTGCCCTACGAGCAGTACTTC.

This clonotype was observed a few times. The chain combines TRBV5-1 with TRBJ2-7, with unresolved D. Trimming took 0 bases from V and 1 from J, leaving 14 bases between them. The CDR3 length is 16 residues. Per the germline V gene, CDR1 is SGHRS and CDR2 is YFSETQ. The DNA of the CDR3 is TGCGCCAGCAGCTTGGACCCGGTTCCGAGGTCCTACGAGCAGTACTTC. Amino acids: CASSLDPVPRSYEQYF.

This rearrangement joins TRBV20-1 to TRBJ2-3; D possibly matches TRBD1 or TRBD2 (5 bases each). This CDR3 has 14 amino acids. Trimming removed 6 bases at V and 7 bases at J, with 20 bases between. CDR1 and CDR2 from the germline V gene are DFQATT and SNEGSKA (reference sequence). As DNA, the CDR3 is TGCAGTGCCCCACCGGGACCCCAGCGGCATACGCAGTATTTT. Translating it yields CSAPPGPQRHTQYF.

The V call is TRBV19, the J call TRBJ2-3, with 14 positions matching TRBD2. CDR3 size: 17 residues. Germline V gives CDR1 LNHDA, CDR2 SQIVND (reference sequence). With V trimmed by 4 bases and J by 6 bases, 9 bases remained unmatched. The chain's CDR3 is CASSTPGLAGGADTQYF. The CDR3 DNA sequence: TGTGCCAGTAGTACCCCAGGACTAGCGGGAGGAGCGGATACGCAGTATTTT. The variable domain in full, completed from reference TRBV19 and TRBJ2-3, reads DGGITQSPKYLFRKEGQNVTLSCEQNLNHDAMYWYRQDPGQGLRLIYYSQIVNDFQKGDIAEGYSVSREKKESFPLTVTSAQKNPTAFYLCASSTPGLAGGADTQYFGPGTRLTVL.

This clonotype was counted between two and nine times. The CDR3: CSVDLQITDTQYF. DNA of the CDR3: TGCAGCGTTGATCTGCAGATCACAGATACGCAGTATTTT. This chain joins TRBV29-1 and TRBJ2-3; D gene unclear. V was trimmed by 3 bases and J by 2 bases, leaving 9 bases between them. Germline assignment: CDR1 SQVTM and CDR2 ANQGSEA. The CDR3 consists of 13 residues.